This is a list of T cell receptor beta chains from one sample in a study of cytomegalovirus exposure and HLA in healthy donors. Data came from immunoSEQ multiplex PCR; TCRdb stores just in-frame clones and leaves some out. Of 250,000 to 300,000 clones in the sample, around 90% were seen once. Material for sequencing was PBMCs. The receptors derive from a woman in her late teens or twenties in good health and CMV-seronegative. Each CDR3 is given with its conserved first and last residue. A D gene is named only where the DNA matches it firmly. Not every row has a clone size; where given, it reads once, few, many or a size class.

NA	TRBV28	NA	TRBJ2-1	TGTGCCAGCACGATCACCACCAGAAATGAGCAGTTCTTC	CASTITTRNEQFF
few	TRBV19	NA	TRBJ1-5	TGTGCCAGTAGTGCGGGTTTTGGCAATCAGCCCCAGCATTTT	CASSAGFGNQPQHF
NA	TRBV4-2	TRBD2	TRBJ2-3	TGTGCCAGCAGCCACATAGCGGGGGGGCCGGGTACAGATACGCAGTATTTT	CASSHIAGGPGTDTQYF
NA	TRBV6-5	NA	TRBJ1-2	TGTGCCAGCAGTTACGTTGGGGGGGCTCGTGTCTACACCTTC	CASSYVGGARVYTF
NA	TRBV29-1	NA	TRBJ2-2	TGCAGCGTTGGGGGCAGGGGCACCGGGGAGCTGTTTTTT	CSVGGRGTGELFF
NA	TRBV6-6	NA	TRBJ1-3	TGTGCCAGCAGTTACGTAGGGGCGGGAAACACCATATATTTT	CASSYVGAGNTIYF
NA	TRBV27	TRBD2	TRBJ2-4	TGTGCCAGCAGTTGGGGACTAGCGGGGAACGAAAACATTCAGTACTTC	CASSWGLAGNENIQYF
NA	TRBV5-4	TRBD2	TRBJ2-3	TGTGCCAGTCAACTAGCGGGGGGCACAGATACGCAGTATTTT	CASQLAGGTDTQYF
NA	TRBV5-6	TRBD1	TRBJ2-2	TGTGCCAGCAGCATCGGACAGGGGTACACCGGGGAGCTGTTTTTT	CASSIGQGYTGELFF
NA	TRBV5-4	NA	TRBJ1-1	TGTGCCAGCAGCTTGGATCCTTTACAGATCAACACTGAAGCTTTCTTT	CASSLDPLQINTEAFF
NA	TRBV27	TRBD1	TRBJ2-5	TGTGCCAGCAGTTTAGCGACAGGGGCAGAGACCCAGTACTTC	CASSLATGAETQYF
NA	TRBV7-2	TRBD1	TRBJ2-5	TGTGCCAGCAGCTTAGTCCGGGACAGCCAAGAGACCCAGTACTTC	CASSLVRDSQETQYF
NA	TRBV7-2	NA	TRBJ2-7	TGTGCCAGCAGCTTAGTGCCTCTCCTACACGAGCAGTACTTC	CASSLVPLLHEQYF
NA	TRBV7-3	NA	TRBJ1-1	TGTGCCAGCGCTAACAGCCAGAACACTGAAGCTTTCTTT	CASANSQNTEAFF
NA	TRBV4-3	NA	TRBJ1-6	TGCGCCAGCAGCCAAGAGGGAGGCAGTCCGAATTCACCCCTCCACTTT	CASSQEGGSPNSPLHF